The rows below give T cell receptor beta chains drawn from one sample of a study of shared clonotypes between healthy human individuals. Sequencing was performed with immunoSEQ multiplex PCR; in TCRdb, only in-frame clones are kept and a portion is missing. The sample includes 2.5 million or so clones, around nine tenths seen only once; the top ten take around 0.14%. Material: naive CD4+ T cells sorted from blood. These receptors all stem from a young man in good health. The CDR3 runs from the conserved cysteine through the conserved F or W. D genes are given only for firm matches. Clone size, where shown, is once, few, many, or a class for clones that have expanded.

d_call cdr3_length j_call v_call clone_size cdr3_nt cdr3_aa
. 15 TRBJ2-1 TRBV5-3 . TGTGCCAGAAGCTTGGCCAGCGGGCCCGACAATGAGCAGTTCTTC CARSLASGPDNEQFF
. 14 TRBJ1-2 TRBV18 once TGTGCCAGCTCACCAGGGGCTGGAGACTATGGCTACACCTTC CASSPGAGDYGYTF
. 14 TRBJ2-7 TRBV7-2 . TGTGCCAGCAGCTTAGCCCCAGGATCCTACGAGCAGTACTTC CASSLAPGSYEQYF
. 12 TRBJ2-1 TRBV2 . TGTGCCAGCGGACCCCGAGACAATGAGCAGTTCTTC CASGPRDNEQFF
. 17 TRBJ2-6 TRBV11-2 . TGTGCCAGCAGCCCCGGGACTGACTACTCTGGGGCCAACGTCCTGACTTTC CASSPGTDYSGANVLTF
. 13 TRBJ1-1 TRBV6-5 . TGTGCCAGCAGACCGACAGTGAACACTGAAGCTTTCTTT CASRPTVNTEAFF
. 11 TRBJ2-7 TRBV7-2 once TGTGCCAGCAGCTTGGGGGCTGCGCAGTACTTC CASSLGAAQYF
. 16 TRBJ2-5 TRBV11-2 . TGTGCCAGCAGCCCGCTAAACCGGACAGCTCAAGAGACCCAGTACTTC CASSPLNRTAQETQYF
. 17 TRBJ1-5 TRBV27 . TGTGCCAGCAGCCTTGAGTTTGGCGGACGGTCGAATCAGCCCCAGCATTTT CASSLEFGGRSNQPQHF
. 14 TRBJ1-2 TRBV2 . TGTGCCAGCAGTGAAAGAGGATGGCGAGAAGGCTACACCTTC CASSERGWREGYTF
. 16 TRBJ2-1 TRBV7-6 . TGTGCCAGCAGCTACCGGACGGCGGCCTCCTACAATGAGCAGTTCTTC CASSYRTAASYNEQFF
. 16 TRBJ1-3 TRBV18 . TGTGCCAGCTCACCCGGGGACGTCTTCTCTGGAAACACCATATATTTT CASSPGDVFSGNTIYF
. 14 TRBJ1-5 TRBV15 . TGTGCCACCAGCAGAGAACGGACAGATCAGCCCCAGCATTTT CATSRERTDQPQHF
TRBD1 14 TRBJ2-7 TRBV6-1 . TGTGCCAGCAGTGAAGCACAGGGGGTCTACGAGCAGTACTTC CASSEAQGVYEQYF
TRBD1 15 TRBJ2-7 TRBV19 once TGTGCCAGTAGCCGGGGACAGGGGGTCACCTACGAGCAGTACTTC CASSRGQGVTYEQYF
. 15 TRBJ2-1 TRBV7-2 . TGTGCCAGCAGCCCGGGACTTGGCTCCTACAATGAGCAGTTCTTC CASSPGLGSYNEQFF
. 13 TRBJ1-2 TRBV10-2 . TGCGCCAGCAGTGAGTCGAGGGGGGGCGGCTACACCTTC CASSESRGGGYTF
TRBD2 16 TRBJ2-3 TRBV2 . TGTGCCAGCAGTCCCCATAGCGGGGGGTACACAGATACGCAGTATTTT CASSPHSGGYTDTQYF
. 14 TRBJ1-1 TRBV11-2 . TGTGCCAGCAGCTTGTCTTCGCTTGGCACTGAAGCTTTCTTT CASSLSSLGTEAFF
. 13 TRBJ2-5 TRBV29-1 . TGCAGCGTTGCCCTCACGGTGCGGGAGACCCAGTACTTC CSVALTVRETQYF
TRBD1 15 TRBJ1-4 TRBV19 . TGTGCCAGTAGTCTCCGGACAGGCAGAAGTGAAAAACTGTTTTTT CASSLRTGRSEKLFF
. 16 TRBJ2-2 TRBV4-1 . TGCGCCAGCAGCCAAGATCTACTAGTAGGGACCGGGGAGCTGTTTTTT CASSQDLLVGTGELFF
TRBD1 13 TRBJ1-1 TRBV10-3 . TGTGCCATCAGTCGACAGGGCAACACTGAAGCTTTCTTT CAISRQGNTEAFF
. 13 TRBJ1-1 TRBV18 . TGTGCCAGCTCCCCGAAAGAAGGCACTGAAGCTTTCTTT CASSPKEGTEAFF
. 13 TRBJ1-4 TRBV6-5 . TGTGCCAGCAGTTCCGGGGCGCAGGAAAAACTGTTTTTT CASSSGAQEKLFF
. 14 TRBJ1-4 TRBV6-1 . TGTGCCAGCAGACCCGGGACGGGCCTTGAAAAACTGTTTTTT CASRPGTGLEKLFF
. 13 TRBJ1-6 TRBV27 few TGTGCCAGCAGTTTTACGGGGAATTCACCCCTCCACTTT CASSFTGNSPLHF